This T cell receptor beta chain was profiled in a study of OX40 agonist ivuxolimab in advanced cancers. Germline V gene sequence: CDR1 LNHNV, CDR2 YYDKDF (reference sequence). V was pared by 6 bases and J by 0 bases, with 15 bases between. The CDR3 runs 15 residues. Profiling relied on immunoSEQ multiplex PCR, and the TCRdb table lists in-frame clones only, not all of them. The sample holds around 31,000 clones, around 90% seen once. This TCR was recovered from an adult with an advanced solid tumor such as melanoma, head and neck, liver or kidney cancer. The chain is built from TRBV15 and TRBJ2-7; D possibly corresponds to TRBD2 (5 bases). The material sequenced was CD4+ or CD8+ T cells sorted from blood, taken in a trial of the OX40 agonist ivuxolimab. For the CDR3, the DNA is TGTGCCACCAGTGACGGGGAAGGCGGCTCCTACGAGCAGTACTTC. As protein: CATSDGEGGSYEQYF.